These T cell receptor beta chains were read from a single sample in a study of CD8+CD57+ T cells in acquired aplastic anemia. TCRdb reanalysed the reads using MiXCR and keeps one entry per CDR3 protein. The sample has more than 100,000 distinct CDR3 sequences, 40% to 60% seen once. What was sequenced was sorted CD4+, CD8+, or CD8+CD57+ T cells (not recorded which) from PBMCs. These receptors were obtained from a human donor in good health, serving as a control. Both conserved end residues are trimmed from each CDR3. Each record gives: V gene, clone size, J gene, CDR3 protein. Only part of the rows carry a size: once, few, many, or a class if the clone is expanded.

TRBV24-1,.,TRBJ2-3,ATSDARVVTDTQY
TRBV27,many,TRBJ1-6,ASSGLGQVNSPLH
TRBV7-9,many,TRBJ2-7,ASSPLAGGISYEQY
TRBV6-2/TRBV6-3,.,TRBJ2-7,ASNHPQGVTYEQY
TRBV11-2,.,TRBJ2-3,ASSRRAGTTDTQY
TRBV7-2,many,TRBJ1-4,ASSGPRHNEKLF
TRBV25-1,.,TRBJ2-1,ASSVVGRDEQF
TRBV10-3,many,TRBJ2-3,AISEWGVTDTQY
TRBV18,few,TRBJ2-1,ASSPRESSYNEQF
TRBV2,medium-sized,TRBJ1-6,ATSLMETGDSPLH
TRBV6-4,.,TRBJ2-3,ASSLGPFGGDTQY